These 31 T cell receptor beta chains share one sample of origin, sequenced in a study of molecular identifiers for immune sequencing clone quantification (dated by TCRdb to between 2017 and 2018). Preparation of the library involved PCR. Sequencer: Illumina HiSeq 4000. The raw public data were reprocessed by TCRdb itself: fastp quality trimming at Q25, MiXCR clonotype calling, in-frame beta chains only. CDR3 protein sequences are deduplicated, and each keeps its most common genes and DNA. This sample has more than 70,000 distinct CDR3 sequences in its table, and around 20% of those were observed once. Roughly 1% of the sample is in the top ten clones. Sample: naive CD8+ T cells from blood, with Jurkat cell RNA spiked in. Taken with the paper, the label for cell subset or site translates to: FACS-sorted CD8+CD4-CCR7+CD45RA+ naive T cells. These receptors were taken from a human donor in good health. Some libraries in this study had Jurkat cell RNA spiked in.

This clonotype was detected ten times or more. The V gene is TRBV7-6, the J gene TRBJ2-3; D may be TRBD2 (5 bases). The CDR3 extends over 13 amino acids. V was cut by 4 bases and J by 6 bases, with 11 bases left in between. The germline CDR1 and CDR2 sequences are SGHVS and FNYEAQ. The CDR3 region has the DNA TGTGCCAGCAGCTCAGGAGGAGCGGATACGCAGTATTTT. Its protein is CASSSGGADTQYF.

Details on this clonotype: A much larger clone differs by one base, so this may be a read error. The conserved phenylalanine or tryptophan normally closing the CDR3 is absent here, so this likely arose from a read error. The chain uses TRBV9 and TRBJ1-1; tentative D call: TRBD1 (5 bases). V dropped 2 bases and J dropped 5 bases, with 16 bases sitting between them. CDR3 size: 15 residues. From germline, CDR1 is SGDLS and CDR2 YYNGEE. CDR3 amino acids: CASSVDTGVETEAFL. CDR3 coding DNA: TGTGCCAGCAGCGTTGATACAGGAGTTGAGACTGAAGCTTTCCTT.

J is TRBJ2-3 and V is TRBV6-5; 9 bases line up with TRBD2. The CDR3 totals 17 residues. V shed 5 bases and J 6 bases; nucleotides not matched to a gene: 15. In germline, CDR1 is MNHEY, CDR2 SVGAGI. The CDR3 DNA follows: TGTGCCAGCAGTCCTCAAAGACTAGCGGCGGTCCCCGATACGCAGTATTTT. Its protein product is CASSPQRLAAVPDTQYF.

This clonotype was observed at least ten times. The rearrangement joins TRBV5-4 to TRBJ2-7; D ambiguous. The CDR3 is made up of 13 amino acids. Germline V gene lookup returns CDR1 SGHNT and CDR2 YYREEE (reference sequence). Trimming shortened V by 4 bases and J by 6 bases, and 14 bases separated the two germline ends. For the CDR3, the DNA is TGTGCCAGCAGCGAGGAACCTGAGCCCGAGCAGTACTTC. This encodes CASSEEPEPEQYF.

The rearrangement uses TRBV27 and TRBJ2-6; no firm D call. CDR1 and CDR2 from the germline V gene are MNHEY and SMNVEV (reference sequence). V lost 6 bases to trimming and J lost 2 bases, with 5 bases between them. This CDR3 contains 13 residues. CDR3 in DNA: TGTGCCAGCAGAAAGCCTGGGGCCAACGTCCTGACTTTC. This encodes CASRKPGANVLTF. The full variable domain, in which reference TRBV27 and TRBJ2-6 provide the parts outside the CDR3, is EAQVTQNPRYLITVTGKKLTVTCSQNMNHEYMSWYRQDPGLGLRQIYYSMNVEVTDKGDVPEGYKVSRKEKRNFPLILESPSPNQTSLYFCASRKPGANVLTFGAGSRLTVL.

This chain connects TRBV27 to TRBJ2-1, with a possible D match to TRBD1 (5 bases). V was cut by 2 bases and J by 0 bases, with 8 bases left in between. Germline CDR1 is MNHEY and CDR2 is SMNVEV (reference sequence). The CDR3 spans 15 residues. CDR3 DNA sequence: TGTGCCAGCAGTTTAGTCCAGGGCTCCTACAATGAGCAGTTCTTC. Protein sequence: CASSLVQGSYNEQFF.

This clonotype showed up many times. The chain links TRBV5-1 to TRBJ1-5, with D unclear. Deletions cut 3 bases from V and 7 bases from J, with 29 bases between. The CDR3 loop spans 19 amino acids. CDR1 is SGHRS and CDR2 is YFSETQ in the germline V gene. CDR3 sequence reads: CASSSRAGRKNAPNQPQHF. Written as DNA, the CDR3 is TGCGCCAGCAGCTCTCGTGCCGGGAGGAAAAATGCCCCCAACCAGCCCCAGCATTTT.

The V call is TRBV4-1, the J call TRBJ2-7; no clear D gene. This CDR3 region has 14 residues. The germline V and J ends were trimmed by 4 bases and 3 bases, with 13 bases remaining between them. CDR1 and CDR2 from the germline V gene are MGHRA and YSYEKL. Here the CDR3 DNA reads TGCGCCAGCAGCCCCGGCTCACTAAGCTACGAGCAGTACTTC. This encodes CASSPGSLSYEQYF.

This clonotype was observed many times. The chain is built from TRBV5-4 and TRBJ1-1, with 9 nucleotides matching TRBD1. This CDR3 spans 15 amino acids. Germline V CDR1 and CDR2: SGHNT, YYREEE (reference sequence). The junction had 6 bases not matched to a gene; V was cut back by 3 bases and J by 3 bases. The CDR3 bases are TGTGCCAGCAGCTGGGGACAGGGCCCGCACACTGAAGCTTTCTTT. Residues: CASSWGQGPHTEAFF. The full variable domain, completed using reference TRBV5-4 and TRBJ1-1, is ETGVTQSPTHLIKTRGQQVTLRCSSQSGHNTVSWYQQALGQGPQFIFQYYREEENGRGNFPPRFSGLQFPNYSSELNVNALELDDSALYLCASSWGQGPHTEAFFGQGTRLTVV.

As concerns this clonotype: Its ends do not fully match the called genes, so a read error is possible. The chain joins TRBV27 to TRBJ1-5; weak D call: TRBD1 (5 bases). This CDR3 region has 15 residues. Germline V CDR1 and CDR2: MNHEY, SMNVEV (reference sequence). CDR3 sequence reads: CASSLFGGSNQPHHF. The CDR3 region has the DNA TGTGCCAGCAGTTTATTCGGGGGAAGCAATCAGCCCCACCATTTT.

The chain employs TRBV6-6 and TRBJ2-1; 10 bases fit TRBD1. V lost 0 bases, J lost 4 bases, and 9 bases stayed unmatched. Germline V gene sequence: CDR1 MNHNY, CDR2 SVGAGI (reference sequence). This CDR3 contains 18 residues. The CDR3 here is CASSYSIRRDRGYNEQFF. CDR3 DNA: TGTGCCAGCAGTTACTCCATAAGGCGGGACAGGGGATACAATGAGCAGTTCTTC.

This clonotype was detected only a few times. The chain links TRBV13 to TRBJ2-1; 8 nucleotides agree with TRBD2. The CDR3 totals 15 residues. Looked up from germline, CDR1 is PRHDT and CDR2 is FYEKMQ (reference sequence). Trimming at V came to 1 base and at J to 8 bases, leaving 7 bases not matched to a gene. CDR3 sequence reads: CASSLAGLASDEQFF. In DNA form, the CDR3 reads TGTGCCAGCAGCTTAGCAGGACTAGCCTCCGATGAGCAGTTCTTC.

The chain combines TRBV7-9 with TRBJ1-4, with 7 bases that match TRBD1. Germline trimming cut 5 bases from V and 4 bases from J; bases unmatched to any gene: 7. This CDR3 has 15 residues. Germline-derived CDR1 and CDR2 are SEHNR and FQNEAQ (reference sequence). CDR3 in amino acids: CASSPMTGYNEKLFF. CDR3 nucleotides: TGTGCCAGCAGCCCCATGACAGGGTATAATGAAAAACTGTTTTTT.

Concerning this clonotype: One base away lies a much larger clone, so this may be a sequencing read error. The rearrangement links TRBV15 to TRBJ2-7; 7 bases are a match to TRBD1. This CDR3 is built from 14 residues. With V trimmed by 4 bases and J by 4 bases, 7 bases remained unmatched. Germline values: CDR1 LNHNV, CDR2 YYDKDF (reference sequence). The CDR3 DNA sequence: TGTGCCACCAGCAACCAGACAGGGCTGTACGAGCAGTACTTC. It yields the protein CATSNQTGLYEQYF.

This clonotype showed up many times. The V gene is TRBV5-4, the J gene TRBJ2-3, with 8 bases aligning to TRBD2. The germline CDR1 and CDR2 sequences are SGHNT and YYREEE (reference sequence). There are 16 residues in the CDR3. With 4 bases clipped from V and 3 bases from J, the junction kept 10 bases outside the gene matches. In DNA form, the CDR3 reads TGTGCCAGCAGCCCTAAAAGCGGGAGAAGGACAGATACGCAGTATTTT. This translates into CASSPKSGRRTDTQYF. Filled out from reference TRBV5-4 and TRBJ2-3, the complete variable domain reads ETGVTQSPTHLIKTRGQQVTLRCSSQSGHNTVSWYQQALGQGPQFIFQYYREEENGRGNFPPRFSGLQFPNYSSELNVNALELDDSALYLCASSPKSGRRTDTQYFGPGTRLTVL.

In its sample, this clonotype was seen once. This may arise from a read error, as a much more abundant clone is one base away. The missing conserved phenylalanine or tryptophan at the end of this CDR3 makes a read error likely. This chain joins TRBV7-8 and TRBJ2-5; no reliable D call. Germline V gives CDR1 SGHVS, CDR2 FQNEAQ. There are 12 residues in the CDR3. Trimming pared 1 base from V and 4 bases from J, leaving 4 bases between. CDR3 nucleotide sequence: TGTGCCAGCAGCTTAGAACTAGAGACCCAGTACTAC. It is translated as CASSLELETQYY.

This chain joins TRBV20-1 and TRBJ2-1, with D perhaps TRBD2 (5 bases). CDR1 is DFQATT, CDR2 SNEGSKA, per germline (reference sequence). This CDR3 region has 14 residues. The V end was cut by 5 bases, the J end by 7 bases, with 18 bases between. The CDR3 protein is CSAPRAQARNEQFF. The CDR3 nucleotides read TGCAGTGCTCCGCGGGCCCAAGCGAGAAATGAGCAGTTCTTC.

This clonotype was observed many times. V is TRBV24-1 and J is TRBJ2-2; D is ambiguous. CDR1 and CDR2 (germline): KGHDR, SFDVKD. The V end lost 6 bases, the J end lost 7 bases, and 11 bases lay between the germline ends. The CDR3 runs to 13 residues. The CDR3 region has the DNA TGTGCCACCAGTATAAGCTCAGGCGGGGAGCTGTTTTTT. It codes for CATSISSGGELFF.

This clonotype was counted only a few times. DNA of the CDR3: TGTGCCAGCAGACAAGGGGGAGGTAGTGAAGCTTTCTTT. It codes for CASRQGGGSEAFF. This chain joins TRBV11-2 and TRBJ1-1; possibly TRBD1 for D (6 bases). Germline CDR1 and CDR2: SGHAT and FQNNGV. Trimming removed 6 bases at V and 7 bases at J, with 15 bases between. The CDR3 loop spans 13 amino acids.

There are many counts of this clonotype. The DNA of the CDR3 is TGCAGTGCTAGAGATGAACGGGAGCTTCGGGTAACAGATACGCAGTATTTT. It specifies CSARDERELRVTDTQYF. The chain links TRBV20-1 to TRBJ2-3, with D tentatively TRBD2 (6 bases). CDR3 length equals 17 residues. Between the trimmed V and J ends, which lost 0 bases and 3 bases, there was a span of 19 bases. The germline V gene has CDR1 DFQATT and CDR2 SNEGSKA (reference sequence).

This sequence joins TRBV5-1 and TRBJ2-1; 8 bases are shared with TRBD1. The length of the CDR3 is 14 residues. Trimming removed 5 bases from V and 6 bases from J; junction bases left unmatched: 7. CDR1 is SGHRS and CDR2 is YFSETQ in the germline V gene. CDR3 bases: TGCGCCAGCAGAGACAGGGGTCCCTGCAATGAGCAGTTCTTC. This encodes CASRDRGPCNEQFF.

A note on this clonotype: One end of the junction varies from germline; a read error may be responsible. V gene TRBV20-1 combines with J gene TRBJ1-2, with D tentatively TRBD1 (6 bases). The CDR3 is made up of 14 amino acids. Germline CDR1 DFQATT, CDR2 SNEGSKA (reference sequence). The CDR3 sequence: CGASLLGGAYGYTF. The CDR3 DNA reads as TGCGGTGCTAGCCTCTTGGGGGGGGCTTATGGCTACACCTTC.

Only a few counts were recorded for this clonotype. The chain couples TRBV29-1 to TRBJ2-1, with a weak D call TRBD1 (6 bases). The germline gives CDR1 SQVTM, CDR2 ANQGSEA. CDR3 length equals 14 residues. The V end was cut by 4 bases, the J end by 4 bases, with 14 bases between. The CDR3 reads CSVAVPDRYNEQFF. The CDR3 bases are TGCAGCGTTGCCGTCCCCGACAGGTACAATGAGCAGTTCTTC.

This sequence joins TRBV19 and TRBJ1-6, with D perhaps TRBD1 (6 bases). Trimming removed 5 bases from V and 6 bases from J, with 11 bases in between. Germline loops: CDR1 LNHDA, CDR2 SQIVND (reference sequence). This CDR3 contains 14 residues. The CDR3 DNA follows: TGTGCCAGTAGTCCGGACAGCCTTAATTCACCCCTCCACTTT. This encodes CASSPDSLNSPLHF.

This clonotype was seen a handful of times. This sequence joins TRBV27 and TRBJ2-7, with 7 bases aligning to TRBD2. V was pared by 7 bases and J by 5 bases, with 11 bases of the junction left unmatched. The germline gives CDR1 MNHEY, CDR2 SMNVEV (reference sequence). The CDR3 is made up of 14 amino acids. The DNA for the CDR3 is TGTGCCAGCACGCTGACTAGCAGGTTACACGAGCAGTACTTC. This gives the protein CASTLTSRLHEQYF.

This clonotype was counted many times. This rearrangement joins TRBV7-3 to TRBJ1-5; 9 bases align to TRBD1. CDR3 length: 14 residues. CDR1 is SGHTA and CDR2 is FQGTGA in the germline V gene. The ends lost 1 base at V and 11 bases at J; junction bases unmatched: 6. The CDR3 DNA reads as TGTGCCAGCAGCTTAAGACAGGGGGAGAAGGCCCAGCATTTT. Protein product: CASSLRQGEKAQHF.

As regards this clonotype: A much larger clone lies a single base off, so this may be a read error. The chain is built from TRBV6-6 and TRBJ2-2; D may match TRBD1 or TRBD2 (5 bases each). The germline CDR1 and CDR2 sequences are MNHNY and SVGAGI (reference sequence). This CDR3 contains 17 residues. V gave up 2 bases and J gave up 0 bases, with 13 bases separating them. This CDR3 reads CASSYPTGATNTGELFF. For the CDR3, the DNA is TGTGCCAGCAGTTACCCAACCGGGGCGACGAACACCGGGGAGCTGTTTTTT.

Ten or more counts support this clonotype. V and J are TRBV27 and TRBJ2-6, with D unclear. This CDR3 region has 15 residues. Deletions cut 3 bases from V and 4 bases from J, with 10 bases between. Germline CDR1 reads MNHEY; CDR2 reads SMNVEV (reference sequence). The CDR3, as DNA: TGTGCCAGCAGTTTTGGGCCCCCCGGGGCCAACGTCCTGACTTTC. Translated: CASSFGPPGANVLTF.

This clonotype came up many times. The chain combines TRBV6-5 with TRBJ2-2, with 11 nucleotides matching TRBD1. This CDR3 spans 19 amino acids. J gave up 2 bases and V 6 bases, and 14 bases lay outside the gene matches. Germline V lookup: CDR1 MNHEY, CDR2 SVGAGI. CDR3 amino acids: CASSHWTGGAPDNTGELFF. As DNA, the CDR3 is TGTGCCAGCAGCCACTGGACAGGGGGCGCCCCCGATAACACCGGGGAGCTGTTTTTT.

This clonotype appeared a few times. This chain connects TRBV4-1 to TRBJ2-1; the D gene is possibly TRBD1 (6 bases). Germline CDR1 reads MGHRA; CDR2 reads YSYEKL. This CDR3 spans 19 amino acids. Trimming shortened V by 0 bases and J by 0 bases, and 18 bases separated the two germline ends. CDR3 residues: CASSQDQGTGIYSYNEQFF. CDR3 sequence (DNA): TGCGCCAGCAGCCAAGACCAGGGGACGGGAATTTACTCCTACAATGAGCAGTTCTTC.

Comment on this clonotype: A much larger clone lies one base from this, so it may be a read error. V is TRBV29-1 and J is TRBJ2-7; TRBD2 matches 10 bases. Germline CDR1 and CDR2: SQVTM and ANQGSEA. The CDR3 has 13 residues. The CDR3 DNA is TGCTGCGTTGTGGGACTAGCGTCGTACGAGCAGTACTTC. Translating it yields CCVVGLASYEQYF.